This T cell receptor (beta chain) was recovered during a study of T cells after yellow fever vaccination. Study-wide results and limits: Abundant clonotypes from the bulk population could contaminate FACS-sorted repertoires. Only a minor proportion of clonotypes was detected across both CD4 and CD8 compartments. A weaker but faster secondary response was observed, peaking on day 5 versus 15. Subsequent booster samples again held most clones from primary vaccination (around 96% CD4, approximately 86% CD8).

As regards this clonotype: Its specificity is unknown.

Each CDR3 protein is one row after TCRdb ran MiXCR on the 5' RACE reads. The sample lists under 300,000 distinct CDR3 sequences; about 7% were seen once. CDR3 length: 16 residues. In germline, CDR1 is MNHEY, CDR2 SVGEGT. The trim removed 0 bases at V and 4 bases at J, leaving 1 base unmatched. The starting material was CD4+ T cells sorted from PBMCs, obtained 15 days after the yellow fever booster vaccination. The receptor's source is a man aged 25-40 years who received the YFV17D yellow fever vaccine. The chain has TRBV6-2 or TRBV6-3 and TRBJ2-1, with 12 nucleotides matching TRBD2. The CDR3 protein is CASSYSGLAGYNEQFF. In DNA, the CDR3 is TGTGCCAGCAGTTACTCCGGACTAGCGGGATACAATGAGCAGTTCTTC.